Sequencing of this T cell receptor beta chain was carried out in a study of blood T cells in healthy people across ages. Study-level findings and limits: Donors of long life had a larger count of naive CD4+ cells and greater diversity than aged donors. It was not known whether donors were CMV positive (a possible confounder of expanded clonotype changes). A strong correlation was seen between TCR beta diversity and naive T cell percentage.

This clonotype was seen ten or more times. Its specificity is not known. Germline trimming cut 10 bases from V and 6 bases from J; bases unmatched to any gene: 7. In germline, CDR1 is MNHEY, CDR2 SMNVEV (reference sequence). This CDR3 is 14 amino acids long. Next came a second PCR, run for roughly 7 to 12 cycles, which used a sample-barcoded 5' primer along with a J-beta primer mix. Per sample, CDR3-containing paired-end reads numbered at least 2.5 million. TCRdb re-analysed the 5' RACE reads in MiXCR, keeping a single row per CDR3 protein. The sample lists about 1.6 million distinct CDR3 sequences, about 31% occurring once.

This rearrangement joins TRBV27 to TRBJ2-4; 12 nucleotides match TRBD1. This sequence was found in a woman aged 25 to 39 in good health. The sequenced material came from blood. This chain's CDR3 is CATMGQGAGNIQYF. CDR3 nucleotide sequence: TGTGCCACTATGGGACAGGGGGCTGGAAACATTCAGTACTTC.